This T cell receptor (beta chain) came from a study of T-cell memory formation after mild COVID-19. Study summary: Across donors, TCR clusters were largely donor specific.

With respect to this clonotype: The antigen is not known.

Barcoded TCR alpha and TCR beta cDNA libraries with UMIs came from 5'RACE using constant-segment primers. A single record per CDR3 protein comes from TCRdb applying MiXCR to the 5' RACE reads. This sample has some 260,000 distinct CDR3 sequences, with approximately 16% found just once. Trimming removed 7 bases at V and 6 bases at J, with 15 bases between. The CDR3 spans 14 residues. Per germline, CDR1 SGHDN and CDR2 FVKESK. General study results and limits: Clones contracting day 15 to 85 were balanced CD4/CD8; later expanders leaned CD4+. Some SARS-CoV-2-responding clones were already detected in memory before infection.

Sequencing was done on a sample of PBMCs or a T cell subset sorted from them (not recorded which). V gene TRBV14 combines with J gene TRBJ2-2, with a weak D call TRBD2 (6 bases). The receptor comes from a young man who had mild COVID-19 (a few samples of this study predate the infection). Cell type and time point are not known. DNA of the CDR3: TGTGCCAGCACCGGGCGGGGCGGACCCGGGGAGCTGTTTTTT. This codes for CASTGRGGPGELFF.